This T cell receptor (beta chain) appears in the sequencing data of a study of T cells expressing NK-cell markers. Study-wide findings and caveats: The CD3+CD56-NKG2C+ fraction was also led by these clonotypes in several donors. For about 6 donors, the dominant NKG2C+ clonotypes made up roughly 1.0-7.0% of their CD8+ T cells.

Points on this clonotype: Its antigen remains unidentified.

The CDR3 runs 17 residues. Germline values: CDR1 SGHVS, CDR2 FQNEAQ. TCR beta cDNA was made by 5'RACE template switching with UMIs. One entry per CDR3 protein, without DNA, is what TCRdb gives after re-calling the 5' RACE reads. This sample carries 550,000 to 600,000 distinct CDR3 sequences, with under 4.5% going to the ten biggest clones. This clonotype originated in a man aged 18-30 years in good health. The sequencing sample was made of blood T cells: a sorted CD56 or NKG2C T cell subset, CD4+ or CD8+ T cells, or bulk PBMC T cells (not recorded which). The chain uses TRBV7-8 and TRBJ2-5; TCRdb gives TRBD2 as the D gene, but with no DNA this cannot be confirmed. CDR3 in amino acids: CASSKIPGLATQETQYF. The full variable domain, with the rest looked up from reference TRBV7-8 and TRBJ2-5, is GAGVSQSPRYKVAKRGQDVALRCDPISGHVSLFWYQQALGQGPEFLTYFQNEAQLDKSGLPSDRFFAERPEGSVSTLKIQRTQQEDSAVYLCASSKIPGLATQETQYFGPGTRLLVL.